Below are 9 T cell receptor beta chains sequenced from a single sample in a study of cytomegalovirus exposure and HLA in healthy donors. Assay used: immunoSEQ multiplex PCR; TCRdb lists only in-frame clones, some missing. The sample has over 200,000 clones, 90% seen once. Sequenced sample: PBMCs. These receptors all stem from a woman in her thirties in good health and CMV-seronegative.

The chain has TRBV6-5 and TRBJ2-7, with D possibly matching TRBD2 (6 bases). Per germline, CDR1 MNHEY and CDR2 SVGAGI. The CDR3 has 14 residues. V lost 6 bases to trimming and J lost 2 bases, with 14 bases between them. The DNA for the CDR3 is TGTGCCAGCAGCCCGGGGAGGATCGCCTACGAGCAGTACTTC. The encoded protein is CASSPGRIAYEQYF.

V and J are TRBV30 and TRBJ1-2; D remains ambiguous. Germline V gene sequence: CDR1 GTSNPN, CDR2 SVGIG (reference sequence). CDR3 length: 12 residues. The germline V and J ends were trimmed by 4 bases and 8 bases, with 14 bases remaining between them. The CDR3 loop is CAWTPWGEGYTF. CDR3 nucleotide sequence: TGTGCCTGGACCCCCTGGGGTGAGGGCTACACCTTC.

The chain employs TRBV7-6 and TRBJ2-3; 10 positions match TRBD2. V gave up 1 base and J gave up 1 base; unmatched junction bases: 2. The germline gives CDR1 SGHVS, CDR2 FNYEAQ. The CDR3 is 16 residues long. The CDR3 region is CASSLGTSGGTDTQYF. CDR3 nucleotides: TGTGCCAGCAGCTTAGGGACTAGCGGCGGCACAGATACGCAGTATTTT.

The chain recombines TRBV28 with TRBJ1-5, with D hard to call. Germline V CDR1 and CDR2: MDHEN, SYDVKM. This CDR3 is built from 14 residues. The V gene lost 8 bases and the J gene lost 0 bases, with 11 bases spanning the gap. CDR3 loop: CASWTADSNQPQHF. The CDR3 DNA sequence: TGTGCCAGCTGGACTGCCGATAGCAATCAGCCCCAGCATTTT. Full variable domain (remainder filled in from reference TRBV28 and TRBJ1-5): DVKVTQSSRYLVKRTGEKVFLECVQDMDHENMFWYRQDPGLGLRLIYFSYDVKMKEKGDIPEGYSVSREKKERFSLILESASTNQTSMYLCASWTADSNQPQHFGDGTRLSIL.

The chain links TRBV30 to TRBJ2-2, with D possibly matching TRBD2 (6 bases). Trimming took 5 bases from V and 5 from J, leaving 12 bases between them. The CDR3 runs to 13 residues. Germline V gene data show CDR1 as GTSNPN and CDR2 as SVGIG (reference sequence). CDR3 DNA: TGTGCCTGGCGGGGCAGCGGGACCGGGGAGCTGTTTTTT. Its translation is CAWRGSGTGELFF.

CDR3 nucleotide sequence: TGTGCCAGCCTAGGTACTAGCGGGAGTGGAGATACGCAGTATTTT. Residues: CASLGTSGSGDTQYF. The chain carries TRBV28 and TRBJ2-3; 11 bases are shared with TRBD2. The V gene end was trimmed by 8 bases and the J gene end by 5 bases; junction bases not matched to a gene: 9. The germline V gene encodes CDR1 MDHEN and CDR2 SYDVKM. This CDR3 has 15 residues.

The chain recombines TRBV28 with TRBJ1-5; tentatively, D is TRBD1 (6 bases). V was cut by 7 bases and J by 4 bases, with 14 bases left in between. CDR1 and CDR2 from the germline V gene are MDHEN and SYDVKM. The CDR3 runs 14 residues. CDR3: CASTMGHINQPQHF. DNA for the CDR3: TGTGCCAGCACCATGGGACACATAAATCAGCCCCAGCATTTT.

In its sample, this clone was seen once. CDR3 region: CASSFDSRDGNTIYF. The CDR3, as DNA: TGTGCCAGCAGTTTCGATTCCCGAGACGGAAACACCATATATTTT. The rearrangement joins TRBV28 to TRBJ1-3; D is undetermined. The V end was cut by 3 bases, the J end by 4 bases, with 13 bases between. The CDR3 length is 15 residues. CDR1 and CDR2 (germline): MDHEN, SYDVKM.

This rearrangement joins TRBV4-3 to TRBJ2-7; 7 bases are shared with TRBD1. The CDR3 covers 15 residues. Looked up from germline, CDR1 is LGHNA and CDR2 is YSLEER. Losses at the gene ends were 1 base for V and 5 bases for J; bases not matched to a gene: 8. The CDR3 spells CASSQGQGLWDEQYF. The CDR3 nucleotides are TGCGCCAGCAGCCAAGGACAGGGCCTTTGGGACGAGCAGTACTTC.